This record looks at one T cell receptor beta chain sequence and its context. Its antigen is still unknown. The CDR3 totals 17 residues. The V gene's germline CDR1 is SGHRS and CDR2 YFSETQ. V trimming: 1 base; J trimming: 7 bases; junction bases outside the gene matches: 15. Produced via immunoSEQ multiplex PCR; TCRdb's table is partial and in-frame only. The table lists roughly 36,000 clones, approximately 87% of them singletons. The data were taken from a study of a mutant IDH1 vaccine in newly diagnosed glioma. In the study overall: Each patient was administered eight vaccinations, scheduled in weeks 1, 3, 5, 7, 11, 15, 19 and 23. Averaging around 40 years of age, treated patients were around 60% male and roughly 40% female.

Overall study findings and caveats: Changes in the top peripheral T cell clonotypes seemingly had no bearing on pseudoprogression.

Time point specified: week 23, last vaccination. Doses of 300 ug of mutant IDH1 20-mer peptide were given with topical imiquimod. The receptor was derived from a man aged 40-49 years with glioma. Sequences were derived from PBMCs, sampled from a glioma patient whose treatment included an IDH1 peptide vaccine. The chain joins TRBV5-1 to TRBJ1-2; 8 nucleotides align to TRBD1. The CDR3 coding sequence is TGCGCCAGCAGCTTGACCCCTACAGGGGGTACACTCTCTGGCTACACCTTC. Its translation: CASSLTPTGGTLSGYTF. Together with reference TRBV5-1 and TRBJ1-2, the CDR3 gives the full variable domain: KAGVTQTPRYLIKTRGQQVTLSCSPISGHRSVSWYQQTPGQGLQFLFEYFSETQRNKGNFPGRFSGRQFSNSRSEMNVSTLELGDSALYLCASSLTPTGGTLSGYTFGSGTRLTVV.